This T cell receptor beta chain derives from a study of T cell responses to AZD1222 COVID-19 vaccine. Profiling relied on immunoSEQ multiplex PCR, and the TCRdb table lists in-frame clones only, not all of them. This table holds more than 120,000 clones, approximately 89% found once. This CDR3 spans 14 amino acids. CDR1 is SGHRS and CDR2 is YFSETQ in the germline V gene. V lost 3 bases and J 4 bases, leaving 12 bases between the germline ends. The TCR comes from an adult who received the AZD1222 COVID-19 vaccine. The genes are TRBV5-1 and TRBJ2-3; D is unclear. Specimen: peripheral blood, collected 28 days after the second AZD1222 dose. The CDR3 sequence is CASSSTDSPDTQYF. CDR3 sequence (DNA): TGCGCCAGCAGCTCAACCGATTCCCCAGATACGCAGTATTTT.